A selection of T cell receptor beta chains follows, all from one sample in a study of blood T cell repertoires in COVID-19. Only in-frame clones appear in the TCRdb table, and some are missing; sequencing was by immunoSEQ multiplex PCR. The sample lists roughly 100,000 clones, about 87% seen once, with around 3% in the top ten. The material sequenced was peripheral blood. Receptors were obtained from a man aged 50-60 years with active or convalescent COVID-19. CDR3s include the opening cysteine and the closing phenylalanine or tryptophan. The D gene is left open where the match is weak. The size field is filled for only some rows; it gives once, few, many or a size class.

>-|TRBJ1-2|-|TRBV6-5
TGTGCCAGCAGTTACGAGGGCAACTATGGCTACACCTTC
CASSYEGNYGYTF
>-|TRBJ1-5|-|TRBV3-1/TRBV3-2
TGTGCCAGCAGCCAAGTCGGGCTCGGGGGAGGCAATCAGCCCCAGCATTTT
CASSQVGLGGGNQPQHF
>-|TRBJ2-5|TRBD1|TRBV6-5
TGTGCCAGCAGCCCCAGGACAGGGGGTTCAGAGACCCAGTACTTC
CASSPRTGGSETQYF
>-|TRBJ2-1|-|TRBV4-3
TGCGCCAGCAGCCAAGAGCAGGACAGATACAATGAGCAGTTCTTC
CASSQEQDRYNEQFF
>-|TRBJ1-3|-|TRBV28
TGTGCCAGCACCTCCGTGGGAAACACCATATATTTT
CASTSVGNTIYF
>-|TRBJ2-3|-|TRBV30
TGTGCCAGACCTCCAGGGAATACGCAGTATTTT
CARPPGNTQYF
>-|TRBJ2-2|-|TRBV3-1/TRBV3-2
TGTGCCAGCAGCCAAACTCGCCAACTAAAAAACACCGGGGAGCTGTTTTTT
CASSQTRQLKNTGELFF
>-|TRBJ2-4|TRBD2|TRBV7-8
TGTGCCAGCAGCTTAAGGGGTGGCGGGGGGGCCGGAAACATTCAGTACTTC
CASSLRGGGGAGNIQYF
>-|TRBJ1-1|TRBD1|TRBV19
TGTGCCAGTAGTAGGACAGGGGCTGGGAACACTGAAGCTTTCTTT
CASSRTGAGNTEAFF
>-|TRBJ2-5|-|TRBV5-4
TGTGCCAGCAGCCTGAGAGCGGAAGAGACCCAGTACTTC
CASSLRAEETQYF
>-|TRBJ2-7|-|TRBV18
TGTGCCAGCTCACCTTCCACTACGAGGGAGCAGTACTTC
CASSPSTTREQYF
>-|TRBJ1-4|-|TRBV4-1
TGCGCCAGCAGCCAGGCAGTCGGGGAAAAACTGTTTTTT
CASSQAVGEKLFF
>-|TRBJ1-3|-|TRBV4-1
TGCGCCAGCAGCCCTTGGACAGCGGGAAACACCATATATTTT
CASSPWTAGNTIYF
>once|TRBJ2-7|-|TRBV3-1/TRBV3-2
TGTGCCAGCAGCCCGAGCAGCCAGGGCGAGCAGTACTTC
CASSPSSQGEQYF
>-|TRBJ1-4|TRBD1|TRBV28
TGTGCCAGCACCCCGGGACAGGGTTATGAAAAACTGTTTTTT
CASTPGQGYEKLFF
>-|TRBJ2-7|TRBD1|TRBV9
TGTGCCAGCAGCCGGGACAGTGTTTCCTACGAGCAGTACTTC
CASSRDSVSYEQYF
>-|TRBJ2-1|TRBD2|TRBV5-4
TGTGCCAGCAGCAAGGGACTAGCGGGGGCCTACTCCTACAATGAGCAGTTCTTC
CASSKGLAGAYSYNEQFF
>-|TRBJ2-7|-|TRBV4-1
TGCGCCAGCAGCCAAGTAGAACAGCCTCGCGTCGAGCAGTACTTC
CASSQVEQPRVEQYF
>few|TRBJ1-6|-|TRBV7-2
TGTGCCAGCAGCTTAGAAGCAGGGGAGAATTCACCCCTCCACTTT
CASSLEAGENSPLHF
>-|TRBJ1-5|-|TRBV19
TGTGCCAGTAGTATAGACAGGGATCAGCCCCAGCATTTT
CASSIDRDQPQHF
>-|TRBJ1-6|TRBD1|TRBV27
TGTGCCACAAGGACAGGGCCTAATTATTCACCCCTCCACTTT
CATRTGPNYSPLHF
>-|TRBJ1-6|-|TRBV5-1
TGCGCCAGCAGCCTTGGACAGAAGAATTCACCCCTCCACTTT
CASSLGQKNSPLHF
>-|TRBJ1-5|TRBD1|TRBV2
TGTGCCAGCAGTGAACCCCGACAGGGCCGTAGCAATCAGCCCCAGCATTTT
CASSEPRQGRSNQPQHF